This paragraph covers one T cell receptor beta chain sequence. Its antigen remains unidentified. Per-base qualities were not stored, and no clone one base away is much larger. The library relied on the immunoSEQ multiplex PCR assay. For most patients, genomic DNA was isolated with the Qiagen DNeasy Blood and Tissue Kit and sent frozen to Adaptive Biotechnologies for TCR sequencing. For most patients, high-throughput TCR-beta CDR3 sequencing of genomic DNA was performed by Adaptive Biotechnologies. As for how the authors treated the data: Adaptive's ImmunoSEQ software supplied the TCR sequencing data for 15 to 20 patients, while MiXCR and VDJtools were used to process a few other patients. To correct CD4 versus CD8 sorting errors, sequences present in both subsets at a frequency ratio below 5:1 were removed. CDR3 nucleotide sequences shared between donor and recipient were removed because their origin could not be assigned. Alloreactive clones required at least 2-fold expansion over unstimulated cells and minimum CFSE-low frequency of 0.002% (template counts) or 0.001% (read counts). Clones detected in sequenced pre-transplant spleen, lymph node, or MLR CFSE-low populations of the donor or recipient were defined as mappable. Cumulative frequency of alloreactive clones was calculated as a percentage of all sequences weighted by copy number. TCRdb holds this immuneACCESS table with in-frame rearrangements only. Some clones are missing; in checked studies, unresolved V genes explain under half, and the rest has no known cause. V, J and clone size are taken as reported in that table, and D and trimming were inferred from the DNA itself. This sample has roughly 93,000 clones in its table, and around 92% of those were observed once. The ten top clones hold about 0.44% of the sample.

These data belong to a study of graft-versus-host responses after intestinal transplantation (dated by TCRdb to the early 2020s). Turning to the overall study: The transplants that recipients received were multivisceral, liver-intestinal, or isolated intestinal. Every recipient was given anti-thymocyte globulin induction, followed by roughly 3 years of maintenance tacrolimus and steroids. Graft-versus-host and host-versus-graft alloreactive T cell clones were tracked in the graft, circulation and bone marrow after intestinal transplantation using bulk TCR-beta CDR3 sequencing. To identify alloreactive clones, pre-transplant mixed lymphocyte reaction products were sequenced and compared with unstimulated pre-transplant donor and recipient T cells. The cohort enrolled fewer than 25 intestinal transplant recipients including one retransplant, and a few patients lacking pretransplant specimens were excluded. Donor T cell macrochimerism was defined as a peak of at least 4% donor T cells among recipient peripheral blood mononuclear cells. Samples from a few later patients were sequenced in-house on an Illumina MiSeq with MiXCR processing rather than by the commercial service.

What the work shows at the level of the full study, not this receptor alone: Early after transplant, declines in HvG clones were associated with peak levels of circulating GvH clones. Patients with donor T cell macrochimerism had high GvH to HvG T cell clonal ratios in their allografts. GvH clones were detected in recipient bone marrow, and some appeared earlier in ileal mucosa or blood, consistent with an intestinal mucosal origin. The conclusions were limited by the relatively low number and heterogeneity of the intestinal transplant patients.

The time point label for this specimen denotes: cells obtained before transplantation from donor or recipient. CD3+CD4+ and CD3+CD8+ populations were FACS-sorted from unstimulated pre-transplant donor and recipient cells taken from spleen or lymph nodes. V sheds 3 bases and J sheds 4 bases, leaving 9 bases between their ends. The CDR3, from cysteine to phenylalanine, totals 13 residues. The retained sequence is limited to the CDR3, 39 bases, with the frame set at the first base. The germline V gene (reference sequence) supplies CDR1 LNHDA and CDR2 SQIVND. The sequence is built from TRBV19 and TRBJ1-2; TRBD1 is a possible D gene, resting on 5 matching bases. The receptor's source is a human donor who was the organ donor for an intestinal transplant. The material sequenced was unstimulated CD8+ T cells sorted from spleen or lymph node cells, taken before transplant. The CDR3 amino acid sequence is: CASSIGGSYGYTF. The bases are TGTGCCAGTAGTATTGGGGGGTCCTATGGCTACACCTTC.